This T cell receptor beta chain was retrieved from a study of blood T cell repertoires in COVID-19. This clone was seen more than once but under ten times. Under the authors' procedure: Amplified reference gene primers provided the basis for estimating nucleated cell counts. Measured with immunoSEQ multiplex PCR; TCRdb has only the in-frame clones, and not every one. The DNA was the basis for D and trimming; V, J and clone size are from that table. The sample has approximately 150,000 clones, 65% to 90% seen once; the top ten hold less than 3.5%. V dropped 3 bases and J dropped 5; count of bases not matched to a gene: 7. Per the germline V gene, CDR1 is MDHEN and CDR2 is SYDVKM. The CDR3 is made up of 15 amino acids.

The chain is built from TRBV28 and TRBJ1-2; 9 nucleotides align to TRBD1. The specimen sequenced was peripheral blood. The sequence was obtained from a man between 65 and 85 years old with acute or convalescent COVID-19. The CDR3 coding sequence is TGTGCCAGCAGTTTCTCGGGACAGGGTCCATATGGCTACACCTTC. Its protein product is CASSFSGQGPYGYTF.